The rows below give T cell receptor beta chains drawn from one sample of a study of blood T cell repertoires in COVID-19. Method: immunoSEQ multiplex PCR; TCRdb's copy keeps in-frame clones and lacks some. Of 200,000 to 300,000 clones listed, 87% are singletons. Input material: peripheral blood. The receptors were gathered from a woman in her fifties or sixties with acute or convalescent COVID-19. Each CDR3 is given with its conserved first and last residue. D genes are given only for firm matches. Expanded clones get a size class; other rows say once, few or many, or leave the size out.

size	V	D	J	length	CDR3
NA	TRBV2	TRBD2	TRBJ2-7	16	CASRAGTSGLSYEQYF
NA	TRBV4-2	TRBD2	TRBJ2-1	17	CASSQVSLAGAYNEQFF
NA	TRBV28	NA	TRBJ1-5	12	CASSLSREPQHF
NA	TRBV5-6	TRBD2	TRBJ2-3	17	CASSYSPGLAVTDTQYF
NA	TRBV13	TRBD2	TRBJ2-7	15	CASSLNSGYTYEQYF
NA	TRBV2	TRBD1	TRBJ1-3	14	CASSPTGGGNTIYF
NA	TRBV27	TRBD2	TRBJ2-3	14	CASKAGGPTDTQYF
NA	TRBV19	NA	TRBJ1-1	14	CASSIGGVGTEAFF
NA	TRBV9	TRBD2	TRBJ2-3	15	CASSVGERDTDTQYF
NA	TRBV11-2	NA	TRBJ1-3	15	CASQIDRLSGNTIYF
NA	TRBV5-4	NA	TRBJ1-1	12	CASSLFGGEAFF
NA	TRBV18	TRBD1	TRBJ2-2	15	CASSSGTGNTGELFF
NA	TRBV9	NA	TRBJ2-1	16	CASSARGVTVYNEQFF
NA	TRBV7-8	TRBD1	TRBJ2-7	15	CASSLLTGGSYEQYF
NA	TRBV19	NA	TRBJ1-5	14	CASSPGDLYQPQHF
many	TRBV15	NA	TRBJ1-3	15	CATSSQKALRGTIYF
NA	TRBV4-2	TRBD2	TRBJ2-7	14	CASILAGGCYEQYF
NA	TRBV9	NA	TRBJ1-4	13	CASRAATDEKLFF
NA	TRBV24-1	TRBD1	TRBJ2-1	16	CATGPARQGTYNEQFF
NA	TRBV28	TRBD1	TRBJ1-1	16	CASSHNPRTGILEAFF
NA	TRBV5-5	NA	TRBJ1-2	16	CASSLAGGSMESSYTF
NA	TRBV6-6	NA	TRBJ2-1	13	CASSYYRGNEQFF
NA	TRBV28	NA	TRBJ1-1	11	CASSLWGVAFF
few	TRBV2	NA	TRBJ1-5	15	CASSTIQESNQPQHF
NA	TRBV5-4	TRBD2	TRBJ2-2	15	CASSLTSGDGGELFF
NA	TRBV6-5	TRBD1	TRBJ1-2	15	CASSNRGVLGYGYTF
NA	TRBV7-2	NA	TRBJ2-3	11	CASSLRDTQYF
NA	TRBV2	TRBD1	TRBJ2-2	15	CASRPRTGGGGELFF
NA	TRBV18	NA	TRBJ2-7	17	CASSPPRRGGSSYEQYF
NA	TRBV21-1	NA	TRBJ2-7	13	CASGSTSGTEQYF
NA	TRBV2	TRBD1	TRBJ2-5	14	CASGWSGGAETQYF
NA	TRBV7-2	NA	TRBJ1-3	16	CASGHPRDSSGNTIYF
NA	TRBV4-3	NA	TRBJ1-6	13	CASSQDLGSPLHF
NA	TRBV29-1	NA	TRBJ2-7	16	CSVEVPTGWSSYEQYF
NA	TRBV27	NA	TRBJ1-5	14	CASSPRDTNQPQHF
NA	TRBV27	NA	TRBJ1-2	14	CASSFSPPGEGYTF
NA	TRBV7-9	NA	TRBJ2-5	15	CASSLGQGKMETQYF
NA	TRBV7-2	TRBD1	TRBJ1-1	13	CASSQQGVAEAFF
once	TRBV19	NA	TRBJ1-1	11	CASSPDIEAFF
NA	TRBV18	NA	TRBJ1-3	16	CALAPPGGSSGNTIYF
NA	TRBV25-1	TRBD1	TRBJ2-3	15	CASSAAGQGRGTQYF
NA	TRBV5-1	TRBD2	TRBJ2-5	15	CASRPWALAEETQYF
NA	TRBV19	NA	TRBJ1-5	16	CASSLSRGRASQPQHF
NA	TRBV27	NA	TRBJ2-7	17	CASSLTGVPEFDYEQYF
NA	TRBV5-1	TRBD2	TRBJ2-7	15	CASSLGTSGSYEQYF
NA	TRBV30	NA	TRBJ2-7	15	CAWSVGPEAFYEQYF
NA	TRBV24-1	NA	TRBJ2-3	17	CATSARGVVGYTDTQYF
NA	TRBV6-5	NA	TRBJ2-7	13	CASSPYYTREQYF
NA	TRBV5-1	TRBD1	TRBJ1-3	15	CASSTGQGAINTIYF
NA	TRBV2	TRBD2	TRBJ2-2	15	CASSEAAGGGGELFF
NA	TRBV28	TRBD1	TRBJ1-2	14	CASRPRTGGRGYTF
NA	TRBV9	TRBD2	TRBJ2-1	15	CASSTSGRGYNEQFF
NA	TRBV27	NA	TRBJ1-5	14	CASSFSGEGQPQHF
NA	TRBV29-1	TRBD1	TRBJ2-7	12	CSVETGGYEQYF
few	TRBV6-5	TRBD1	TRBJ2-1	14	CASSYGTGVNEQFF
NA	TRBV7-9	TRBD1	TRBJ1-2	14	CASSDNQGVRGYTF
NA	TRBV18	NA	TRBJ2-7	16	CASSPFFDSSSYEQYF